This entry describes one T cell receptor beta chain. This clonotype was found many times. The clone's antigen remains unknown. The junction departs from germline at one end; a sequencing error may be responsible. Set within a cohort of healthcare workers in London, UK, this nested case-control study involved weekly PCR testing of nasopharyngeal swabs along with blood sampling. Healthcare workers were recruited during the week of the UK lockdown, between 23 and 31 March 2020, and followed weekly for up to roughly 15 weeks. The data are from a study of early T cells in non-severe SARS-CoV-2 infection (dated by TCRdb to the early 2020s). A note on the overall study: Bulk RNA from unsorted whole blood was used for TCR sequencing, so alpha and beta chains could not be paired. Study-wide findings and limitations: VDJdb matching was skewed toward anti-spike CD8 responses, so virus-specific expansions were likely underestimated and private and CD4 specificities were missed.

Per the germline V gene (reference sequence), GTSNPN is the CDR1 and SVGIG is the CDR2. The CDR3 goes from the cysteine to the phenylalanine over 13 residues. This entry keeps only the CDR3 DNA: 39 bases, framed from base 1. The library was prepared using 5' RACE. TCRdb lists the instrument as NextSeq 500. To correct for sequencing error and PCR bias, the TCR library protocol tagged individual cDNA molecules with unique molecular identifiers. Both TCR alpha and beta chains were sequenced, and tight co-correlation was observed between alpha and beta sequence abundances in each sample. In the authors' own workflow: V gene, J gene and CDR3 annotation of TCR sequences was performed with Decombinator V4. Expanded TCRs were defined as changing significantly between any two time points under a Poisson model with p below 0.0001. TCR abundances were normalised to the total number of TCRs sequenced per sample and expressed as counts per million. TRAV1-2 paired with TRAJ12, TRAJ20 or TRAJ33 defined MAIT TCRs, while TRAV10 paired with TRAJ18 defined iNKT TCRs. VDJdb, accessed 1 November 2021, was searched for CMV, EBV and SARS-CoV-2 annotated TCRs, excluding TCRs annotated for multiple antigens. TCRdb redid the processing of the public reads, applying fastp at Q25 and MiXCR, and retained in-frame beta chains. Rows with a matching CDR3 protein are joined into one entry that keeps the most common DNA and genes. The V and J calls come from TCRdb's annotation, not from the publication. A total of about 30,000 distinct CDR3 sequences appear in this sample, about 5.5% of them only once. Jointly, the top ten make up 10% to 11% of the sample.

Sequencing was performed on whole blood. The sequence came from an adult who was a healthcare worker with PCR-confirmed SARS-CoV-2 infection or an uninfected control (not recorded which). Recombination connected TRBV30 to TRBJ1-2, with TRBD1 tentatively as D gene (6 bases match). In nucleotides, the sequence is TGTGCCCGGAGTTTAGCAGGGGCCGCGGGCTACACCTTC. It is translated as CARSLAGAAGYTF.